This TCR beta chain was documented in a study of OX40 agonist ivuxolimab in advanced cancers. Baseline, cycle 4 day 1, and cycle 7 day 1 were the blood sampling points. The table came from immunoSEQ multiplex PCR; TCRdb's copy has only in-frame clones and leaves some out. The sample lists about 82,000 clones, approximately 82% occurring once. To note about this clone: Its antigen remains unknown.

Overall study findings and caveats: Both CD4+ and CD8+ T cell populations in blood had undergone clonal expansion by week 6 at 0.1 to 3.0 mg/kg. Some of the nonresponding patients also showed low levels of normalized T-cell clonal expansion.

Material: CD4+ or CD8+ T cells sorted from blood, obtained in a trial of the OX40 agonist ivuxolimab. The clonotype originates from an adult with an advanced solid tumor such as melanoma, head and neck, liver or kidney cancer.

DNA for the CDR3: TGTGCCAGCAGCCCCACTCGGTGGGTCGACGAGCAGTACTTC. Its protein product is CASSPTRWVDEQYF. The chain couples TRBV7-9 to TRBJ2-7; unclear D gene. In germline, CDR1 is SEHNR, CDR2 FQNEAQ (reference sequence). The CDR3 length is 14 residues. V lost 5 bases to trimming and J lost 5 bases, with 16 bases between them.